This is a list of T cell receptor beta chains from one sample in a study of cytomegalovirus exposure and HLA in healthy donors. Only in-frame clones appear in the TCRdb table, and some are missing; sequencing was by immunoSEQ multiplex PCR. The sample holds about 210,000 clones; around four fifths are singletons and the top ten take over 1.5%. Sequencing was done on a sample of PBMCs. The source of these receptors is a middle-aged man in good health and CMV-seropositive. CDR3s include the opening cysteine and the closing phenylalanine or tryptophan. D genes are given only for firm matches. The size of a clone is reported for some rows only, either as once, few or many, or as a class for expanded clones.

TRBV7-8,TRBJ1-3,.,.,TGTGCCAGCAGCTTAAAGTCCGGCAGACTCTCTGGAAACACCATATATTTT,CASSLKSGRLSGNTIYF
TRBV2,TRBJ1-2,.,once,TGTGCCAGCAAGGACTTGAACTATGGCTACACCTTC,CASKDLNYGYTF
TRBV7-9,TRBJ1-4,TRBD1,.,TGTGCCAGCAGCTTAGGGGGGACAGGGGATGAAAAACTGTTTTTT,CASSLGGTGDEKLFF
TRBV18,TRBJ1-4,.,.,TGTGCCAGCTCAGAACAGGGCGCTGAAAAACTGTTTTTT,CASSEQGAEKLFF
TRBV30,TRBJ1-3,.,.,TGTGCCTGGACCGAGGGCCCTGGAAACACCATATATTTT,CAWTEGPGNTIYF
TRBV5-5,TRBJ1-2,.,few,TGTGCCAGCAGCTTGGCTATGGATGGCTACACCTTC,CASSLAMDGYTF
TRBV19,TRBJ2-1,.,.,TGTGCCAGTAGTATACGCATCACACATGAGCAGTTCTTC,CASSIRITHEQFF
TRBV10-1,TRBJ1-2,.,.,TGCGCCAGCAGGACAGCGTCTGGCTACACCTTC,CASRTASGYTF
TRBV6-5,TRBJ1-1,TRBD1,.,TGTGCCAGCAGGGGGGGACAGGGGATTACTGAAGCTTTCTTT,CASRGGQGITEAFF
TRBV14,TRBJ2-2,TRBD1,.,TGTGCCAGCAGCCAGCGCGGGACAGGGGGAACCGGGGAGCTGTTTTTT,CASSQRGTGGTGELFF
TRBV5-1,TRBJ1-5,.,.,TGCGCCAGCAGGCCAGGGTCGGCTAGCAATCAGCCCCAGCATTTT,CASRPGSASNQPQHF
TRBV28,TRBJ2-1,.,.,TGTGCCAGCAGTTTTCACCCAAGCTCGTACAATGAGCAGTTCTTC,CASSFHPSSYNEQFF
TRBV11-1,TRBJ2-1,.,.,TGTGCCAGCAGCCCGGGACTTAACAATGAGCAGTTCTTC,CASSPGLNNEQFF
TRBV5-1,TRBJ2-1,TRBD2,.,TGCGCCAGCAGCGTAACCGGGACTAACTCCTACAATGAGCAGTTCTTC,CASSVTGTNSYNEQFF
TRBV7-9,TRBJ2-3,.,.,TGTGCCAGCAGTCGGGATCCTTATACGCAGTATTTT,CASSRDPYTQYF
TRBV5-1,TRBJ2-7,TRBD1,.,TGCGCCAGCAGCTATGGACAGGGTCAGGAGCAGTACTTC,CASSYGQGQEQYF
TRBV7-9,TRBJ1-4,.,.,TGTGCCAGCAGCAACCGTGAGGCGGGAGAAAAACTGTTTTTT,CASSNREAGEKLFF
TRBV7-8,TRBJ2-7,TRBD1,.,TGTGCCAGCAGTTACTCGGACAGGGGCTACGAGCAGTACTTC,CASSYSDRGYEQYF
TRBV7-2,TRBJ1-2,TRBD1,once,TGTGCCAGCAGCTTAGTCAATCTGGGACAGGGGAACTATGGCTACACCTTC,CASSLVNLGQGNYGYTF
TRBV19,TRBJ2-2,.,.,TGTGCCAGTAATCAGGCCCCGAACACCGGGGAGCTGTTTTTT,CASNQAPNTGELFF
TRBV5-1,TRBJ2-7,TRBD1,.,TGCGCCAGCAGCAACCGGGACAGTCTGATGGGCGAGCAGTACTTC,CASSNRDSLMGEQYF
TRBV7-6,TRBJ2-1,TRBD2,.,TGTGCCAGCAGCCCCCCCCCTAGCGGCCCCTACAATGAGCAGTTCTTC,CASSPPPSGPYNEQFF
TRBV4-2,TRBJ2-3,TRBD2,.,TGTGCCAGCAGCCAAGAAAATCCCGGGGGAGGGCGTCTGGATACGCAGTATTTT,CASSQENPGGGRLDTQYF
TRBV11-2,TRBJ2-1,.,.,TGTGCCAGCAGCTCCAGGACAGACTACAATGAGCAGTTCTTC,CASSSRTDYNEQFF
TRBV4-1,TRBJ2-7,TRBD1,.,TGCGCCAGCAGCCAACAACAGGGGGCAGTATACGAGCAGTACTTC,CASSQQQGAVYEQYF
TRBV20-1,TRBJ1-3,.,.,TGCAGTGTTTCTAATCTAAACACCATATATTTT,CSVSNLNTIYF
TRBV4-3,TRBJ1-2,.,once,TGCGCCAGCAGCCAAGAAACGGGGGGGAACTATGGCTACACCTTC,CASSQETGGNYGYTF
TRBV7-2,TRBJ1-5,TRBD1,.,TGTGCCAGCAGCCCCACTACAGGGGGCGATCAGCCCCAGCATTTT,CASSPTTGGDQPQHF
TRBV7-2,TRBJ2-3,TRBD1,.,TGTGCCAGCAGCCTCAGGGGACAGGGGATGAATACGCAGTATTTT,CASSLRGQGMNTQYF
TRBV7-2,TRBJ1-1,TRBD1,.,TGTGCCAGCAGCTTAGGGGACAGGGACATGAACACTGAAGCTTTCTTT,CASSLGDRDMNTEAFF
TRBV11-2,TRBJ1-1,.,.,TGTGCCAGCAGCTTAGGGACAGTTAACACTGAAGCTTTCTTT,CASSLGTVNTEAFF
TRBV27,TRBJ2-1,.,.,TGTGCCAGCAGTGAACAAGGACAGGGCCCTAGCGGCAATGAGCAGTTCTTC,CASSEQGQGPSGNEQFF
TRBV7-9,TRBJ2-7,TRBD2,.,TGTGCCAGCAGTCCTCCCAGCGGGAGGGATGACTTCGAGCAGTACTTC,CASSPPSGRDDFEQYF
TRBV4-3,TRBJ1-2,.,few,TGCGCCAGCAGCCAAGGAAACGGCGCATCCCCGAGGGGCTACACCTTC,CASSQGNGASPRGYTF
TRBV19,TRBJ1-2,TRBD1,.,TGTGCCAGTAGTTCGGACAGGGATTGGACTGGAAACTATGGCTACACCTTC,CASSSDRDWTGNYGYTF